Below, one T cell receptor (beta chain) is given with its context. What it recognizes is unknown. TCRdb reprocessed the reads with MiXCR, giving one entry per CDR3 protein. Of fewer than 85,000 distinct CDR3 sequences detected, about 44% appear once; the ten largest clones hold approximately 93%. The data were obtained in a study of T cell repertoires in cytomegalovirus infection. Study conclusions and caveats: The ex vivo response was dominated by HLA-C-restricted CMV-specific TCR beta clonotypes.

This receptor was identified in a human donor in good health (CMV status not recorded). Some clones in this sample may be carry-over from other donors' samples. The sequencing used CD8+ T cells from cultured PBMCs, collected from culture after CMV antigen stimulation.

For the CDR3, the DNA is TGTGCCAGCAGCCAAGTACTCGGACTAGCGGGAGTTGAGACCCAGTACTTC. Protein product: CASSQVLGLAGVETQYF. The chain recombines TRBV14 with TRBJ2-5; 13 bases line up with TRBD2. Per germline, CDR1 SGHDN and CDR2 FVKESK. Trimming at V came to 1 base and at J to 5 bases, leaving 7 bases not matched to a gene. The CDR3 runs to 17 residues.